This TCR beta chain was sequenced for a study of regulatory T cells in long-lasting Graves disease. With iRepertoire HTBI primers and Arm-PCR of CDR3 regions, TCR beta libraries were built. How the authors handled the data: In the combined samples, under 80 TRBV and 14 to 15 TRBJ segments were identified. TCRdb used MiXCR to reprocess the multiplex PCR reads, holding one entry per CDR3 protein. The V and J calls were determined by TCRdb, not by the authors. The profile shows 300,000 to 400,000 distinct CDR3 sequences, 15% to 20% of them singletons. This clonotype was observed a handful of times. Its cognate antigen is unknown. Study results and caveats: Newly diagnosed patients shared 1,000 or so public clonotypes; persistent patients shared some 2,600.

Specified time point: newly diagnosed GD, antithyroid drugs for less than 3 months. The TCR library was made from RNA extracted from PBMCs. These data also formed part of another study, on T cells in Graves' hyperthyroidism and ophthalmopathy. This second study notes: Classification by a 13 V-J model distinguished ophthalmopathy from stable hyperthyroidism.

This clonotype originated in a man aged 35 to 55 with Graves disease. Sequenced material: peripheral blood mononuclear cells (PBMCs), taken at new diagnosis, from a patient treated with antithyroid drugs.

The CDR3 is CASSQRGVHNEQFF. CDR3 bases: TGTGCCAGCAGCCAAAGGGGGGTACACAATGAGCAGTTCTTC. J is TRBJ2-1 and V is TRBV4-2, with D perhaps given as TRBD1 or TRBD2 (6 bases each). Germline-derived CDR1 and CDR2 are LGHNA and YNFKEQ. CDR3 length: 14 amino acids. With 2 bases removed from V and 5 bases from J, the gap between germline ends came to 10 bases.